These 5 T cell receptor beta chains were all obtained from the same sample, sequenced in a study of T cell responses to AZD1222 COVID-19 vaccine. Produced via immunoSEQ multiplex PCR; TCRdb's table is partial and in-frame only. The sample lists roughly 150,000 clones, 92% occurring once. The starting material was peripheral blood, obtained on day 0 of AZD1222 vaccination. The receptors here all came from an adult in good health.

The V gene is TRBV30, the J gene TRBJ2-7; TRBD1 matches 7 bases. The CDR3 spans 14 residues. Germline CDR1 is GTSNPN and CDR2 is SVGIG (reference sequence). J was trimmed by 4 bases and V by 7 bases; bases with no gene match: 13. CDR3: CASSGTDISYEQYF. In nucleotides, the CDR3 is TGTGCCTCTTCGGGGACAGACATCTCATACGAGCAGTACTTC.

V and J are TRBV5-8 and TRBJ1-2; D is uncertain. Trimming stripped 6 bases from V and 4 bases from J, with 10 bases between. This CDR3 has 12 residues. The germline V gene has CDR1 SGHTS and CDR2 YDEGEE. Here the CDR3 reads CASTDNSYGYTF. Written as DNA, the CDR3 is TGTGCCAGCACAGACAATTCCTATGGCTACACCTTC.

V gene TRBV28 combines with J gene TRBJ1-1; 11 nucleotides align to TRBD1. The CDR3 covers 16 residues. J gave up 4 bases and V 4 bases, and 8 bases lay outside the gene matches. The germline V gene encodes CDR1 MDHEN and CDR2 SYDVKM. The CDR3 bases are TGTGCCAGCAGTTCGCCTGAGGGGACAGGGGGCACTGAAGCTTTCTTT. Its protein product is CASSSPEGTGGTEAFF.

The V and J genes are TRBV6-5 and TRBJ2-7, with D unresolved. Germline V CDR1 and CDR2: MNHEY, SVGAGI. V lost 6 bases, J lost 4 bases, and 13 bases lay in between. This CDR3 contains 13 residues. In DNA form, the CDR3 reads TGTGCCAGCAGCCCCAGCGTACGTTACGAGCAGTACTTC. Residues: CASSPSVRYEQYF.

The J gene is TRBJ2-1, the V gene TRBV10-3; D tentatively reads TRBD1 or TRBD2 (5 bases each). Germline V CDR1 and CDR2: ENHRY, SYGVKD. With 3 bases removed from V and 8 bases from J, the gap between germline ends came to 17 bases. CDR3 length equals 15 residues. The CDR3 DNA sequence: TGTGCCATCAGTGACCCGACCCAATTGGGGGATGAGCAGTTCTTC. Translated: CAISDPTQLGDEQFF.